The rows below give T cell receptor beta chains drawn from one sample of a study of blood T cell repertoires in COVID-19. Sequencing was performed with immunoSEQ multiplex PCR; in TCRdb, only in-frame clones are kept and a portion is missing. The data hold around 260,000 clones, with around 90% observed a single time. Sequenced input: peripheral blood. The receptors stem from a woman in her fifties or sixties with COVID-19, enrolled during active disease. Both conserved end residues are part of each CDR3. Each record gives: J gene, D gene, V gene, clone size, CDR3 DNA, CDR3 protein. D genes are given only for firm matches. Clone size is stated in some rows and not others, as once, few, many or a class when expanded.

j_call: TRBJ2-3; d_call: -; v_call: TRBV15; clone_size: -; cdr3_nt: TGTGCCACCAGCCGCCACTCAGGGGTGGCCGCAGATACGCAGTATTTT; cdr3_aa: CATSRHSGVAADTQYF
j_call: TRBJ2-2; d_call: TRBD2; v_call: TRBV6-5; clone_size: once; cdr3_nt: TGTGCCAGCAGTTACCGGACTGGCGGGGGGACCGGGGAGCTGTTTTTT; cdr3_aa: CASSYRTGGGTGELFF
j_call: TRBJ1-1; d_call: TRBD1; v_call: TRBV19; clone_size: -; cdr3_nt: TGTGCCAGTAGAACGACAGGGGTGAACACTGAAGCTTTCTTT; cdr3_aa: CASRTTGVNTEAFF
j_call: TRBJ1-1; d_call: -; v_call: TRBV12-3/TRBV12-4; clone_size: -; cdr3_nt: TGTGCCAGCAGTTTAGTGGTTGGCTTCGTGGCTTTCTTT; cdr3_aa: CASSLVVGFVAFF
j_call: TRBJ1-4; d_call: -; v_call: TRBV19; clone_size: -; cdr3_nt: TGTGCCAGTATGGAGGGACCGGCTAATGAAAAACTGTTTTTT; cdr3_aa: CASMEGPANEKLFF
j_call: TRBJ1-1; d_call: TRBD1; v_call: TRBV2; clone_size: once; cdr3_nt: TGTGCCAGCAGCCAAACAGGGGGCCGGCGGGGGAACACTGAAGCTTTCTTT; cdr3_aa: CASSQTGGRRGNTEAFF
j_call: TRBJ2-7; d_call: TRBD2; v_call: TRBV28; clone_size: -; cdr3_nt: TGTGCCAGCAGGACTCAGCGGGAGACAGCCTACGAGCAGTACTTC; cdr3_aa: CASRTQRETAYEQYF
j_call: TRBJ2-5; d_call: TRBD1; v_call: TRBV7-3; clone_size: -; cdr3_nt: TGTGCCAGCAGCTACGGACAGGGGGCTTTTGAGACCCAGTACTTC; cdr3_aa: CASSYGQGAFETQYF
j_call: TRBJ1-1; d_call: -; v_call: TRBV29-1; clone_size: -; cdr3_nt: TGCAGCGCCCGTCTTGGGGGCGGCACTGAAGCTTTCTTT; cdr3_aa: CSARLGGGTEAFF
j_call: TRBJ1-1; d_call: TRBD1; v_call: TRBV28; clone_size: -; cdr3_nt: TGTGCCAGCAGCTTAGTGTCGGCAGGGGGCGCCCGGAGCACTGAAGCTTTCTTT; cdr3_aa: CASSLVSAGGARSTEAFF
j_call: TRBJ2-5; d_call: -; v_call: TRBV18; clone_size: once; cdr3_nt: TGTGCCAGCTCACCAACAGGGCAAGAGACCCAGTACTTC; cdr3_aa: CASSPTGQETQYF
j_call: TRBJ2-1; d_call: -; v_call: TRBV6-5; clone_size: once; cdr3_nt: TGTGCCAGCAGTTACTTAAACCCGAGCTCCTACAATGAGCAGTTCTTC; cdr3_aa: CASSYLNPSSYNEQFF
j_call: TRBJ1-2; d_call: -; v_call: TRBV4-2; clone_size: -; cdr3_nt: TGTGCCAGCAGCCAAGATTTGGCCGCCAACTATGGCTACACCTTC; cdr3_aa: CASSQDLAANYGYTF
j_call: TRBJ2-3; d_call: -; v_call: TRBV19; clone_size: -; cdr3_nt: TGTGCCAGTAGTATATCGGAACAGGGTTCTTTGACAGATACGCAGTATTTT; cdr3_aa: CASSISEQGSLTDTQYF
j_call: TRBJ2-1; d_call: -; v_call: TRBV4-2; clone_size: -; cdr3_nt: TGTGCCAGCAGCAACACCGGGAGTTTTTACAATGAGCAGTTCTTC; cdr3_aa: CASSNTGSFYNEQFF
j_call: TRBJ2-3; d_call: TRBD2; v_call: TRBV10-2; clone_size: -; cdr3_nt: TGCGCCAGCAGTGAGTCGGGGCTAGCGGGGCTCATTACTAGCACAGATACGCAGTATTTT; cdr3_aa: CASSESGLAGLITSTDTQYF
j_call: TRBJ1-5; d_call: -; v_call: TRBV6-1; clone_size: -; cdr3_nt: TGTGCCAGCAGTGAACTCTGGGGCAGTACTCAGCCCCAGCATTTT; cdr3_aa: CASSELWGSTQPQHF
j_call: TRBJ2-7; d_call: TRBD1; v_call: TRBV18; clone_size: -; cdr3_nt: TGTGCCAGCTCCCCCGGACAGGGCGTAAATGGAGAGCAGTACTTC; cdr3_aa: CASSPGQGVNGEQYF
j_call: TRBJ2-5; d_call: TRBD2; v_call: TRBV11-3; clone_size: -; cdr3_nt: TGTGCCAGCAGCGCCCGGACTAGCGGGCCCCAAGAGACCCAGTACTTC; cdr3_aa: CASSARTSGPQETQYF
j_call: TRBJ2-1; d_call: TRBD2; v_call: TRBV28; clone_size: few; cdr3_nt: TGTGCCAGCAGTTTCCCGGGACTAGTTAATGAGCAGTTCTTC; cdr3_aa: CASSFPGLVNEQFF
j_call: TRBJ1-1; d_call: TRBD1; v_call: TRBV18; clone_size: -; cdr3_nt: TGTGCCAGCTCACCCGCACAGGGGGGGACTGAAGCTTTCTTT; cdr3_aa: CASSPAQGGTEAFF
j_call: TRBJ2-3; d_call: TRBD2; v_call: TRBV7-2; clone_size: -; cdr3_nt: TGTGCCAGCAGCTTAGATGGGACTAGCGGGAGGGGAGATACGCAGTATTTT; cdr3_aa: CASSLDGTSGRGDTQYF
j_call: TRBJ1-5; d_call: TRBD1; v_call: TRBV19; clone_size: -; cdr3_nt: TGTGCCAGTAGCTCGACAGGGACTGGAAGTCAGCCCCAGCATTTT; cdr3_aa: CASSSTGTGSQPQHF
j_call: TRBJ1-5; d_call: -; v_call: TRBV3-1/TRBV3-2; clone_size: -; cdr3_nt: TGTGCCAGCAGCCAAGGGCTCCAGGGTTCCAATAGCAATCAGCCCCAGCATTTT; cdr3_aa: CASSQGLQGSNSNQPQHF
j_call: TRBJ1-1; d_call: TRBD1; v_call: TRBV5-3; clone_size: -; cdr3_nt: TGTGCCAGAAGCCGACAGGGGGGTTTGAACACTGAAGCTTTCTTT; cdr3_aa: CARSRQGGLNTEAFF
j_call: TRBJ2-1; d_call: -; v_call: TRBV6-5; clone_size: -; cdr3_nt: TGTGCCAGCAAGAGACTCCGGGACACGGACGATGAGCAGTTCTTC; cdr3_aa: CASKRLRDTDDEQFF
j_call: TRBJ1-1; d_call: -; v_call: TRBV29-1; clone_size: -; cdr3_nt: TGCAGCGTCTCGGTGTTTGACACTGAAGCTTTCTTT; cdr3_aa: CSVSVFDTEAFF
j_call: TRBJ1-5; d_call: -; v_call: TRBV28; clone_size: -; cdr3_nt: -; cdr3_aa: CASSSSGSYSNQPQHF
j_call: TRBJ2-1; d_call: TRBD2; v_call: TRBV19; clone_size: -; cdr3_nt: TGTGCCAGTAGTATAGATACTAGCGGGAGTAACAATGAGCAGTTCTTC; cdr3_aa: CASSIDTSGSNNEQFF
j_call: TRBJ2-1; d_call: -; v_call: TRBV19; clone_size: -; cdr3_nt: TGTGCCAGTAGTACCAGGGCCTCCTACAATGAGCAGTTCTTC; cdr3_aa: CASSTRASYNEQFF
j_call: TRBJ2-7; d_call: TRBD2; v_call: TRBV6-2/TRBV6-3; clone_size: -; cdr3_nt: TGTGCCAGCAGTTATATGACTAGCGGCGAGCAGTACTTC; cdr3_aa: CASSYMTSGEQYF